The TCR beta chain described here comes from a study of blood T cell repertoires in COVID-19 (TCRdb year 2020). Regarding the complete study: Samples covering the acute and convalescent phases of COVID-19 were provided by collaborators in the United States, Italy and Spain. A freely available public database, intended as a resource for researchers studying the immune response to SARS-CoV-2, is where the repertoires were released. Deeply sampled blood TCRbeta repertoires from subjects exposed to, actively infected with, or recovered from COVID-19 were included in the dataset. Nearly every sample came with metadata listing a de-identified subject ID, COVID-19 status, age in years and sex. The samples were drawn from two sources: the first 160 participants of the ongoing ImmuneRACE study, and over 950 subjects contributed by 6 global collaborators. Where available, HLA class I and class II types were taken from metadata supplied by the sample provider and were not determined by assay-based typing. The prospective study material was composed of cDNA or gDNA derived from T cells, B-cell-depleted T cells, or PBMCs.

V is shortened by 4 bases, J by 9 bases, and the region joining them spans 4 bases. According to the germline V gene (reference sequence), CDR1 reads SEHNR and CDR2 reads FQNEAQ. Including cysteine and phenylalanine, the CDR3 has 10 amino acids. Only the CDR3 portion is preserved as DNA: 30 bases, with reading frame beginning at the first base. What the research found in general, with its limitations: How much clinical and demographic metadata was included differed by source and by participant, and the metadata was provided uncurated.

Concerning this clone: Its specific antigen is unknown. The sample holds no much larger clone one base away, and base qualities are not on file.

The immunoSEQ Assay, a bias-controlled multiplex PCR, was used to amplify TCRbeta CDR3 regions from genomic DNA. The study's processing was this. The number of nucleated cells in each sample was estimated from the amplification of reference gene primers within the assay. Sequence reads were collapsed and filtered to measure the absolute abundance of every unique TCRbeta CDR3 rearrangement. Productive Simpson clonality was computed per sample as the square root of Simpson's diversity index over productive rearrangements. TCRdb retrieved this table from immuneACCESS and kept in-frame rearrangements only. Not all clones are present; in checked studies, unresolved V genes account for under half, and no reason is known for the remainder. V, J and clone size were drawn from that table, and D and trimming were deduced from the DNA. The sample records nearly 85,000 clones, around 82% of which are singletons. About 15% of the sample lies in the top ten.

Collaborating institutions collected whole blood in K2EDTA tubes following their own protocols. Collaborator samples were shipped for TCRbeta analysis as frozen whole blood, isolated PBMCs, or DNA extracted from either sample type. In this chain, TRBV7-9 is recombined with TRBJ2-1; the D gene assignment is ambiguous. Sequencing was done on a sample of peripheral blood. The receptor's source is a woman aged 55-75 years with acute or convalescent COVID-19. At the DNA level, the sequence is TGTGCCAGCAGCTATCGTGAGCAGTTCTTC. Its product reads: CASSYREQFF.